The sequence of this T cell receptor (beta chain) was determined in a study of T cells in tumors after PD-1 blockade. Study-level background: Each patient got pembrolizumab 200 mg every 3 weeks or cemiplimab 350 mg every 2 weeks. Blood samples averaged about 110,000 templates (range about 22,000-260,000) and 35,000 to 40,000 unique clonotypes. Study outcomes and limitations: Blood contained about 40% of the tumor's TCR clonotypes.

Assay used: immunoSEQ multiplex PCR; TCRdb lists only in-frame clones, some missing. This table has 15,000 or so clones, 82% appearing once. About this clone itself: No antigen is known for it.

Trimming shortened V by 3 bases and J by 5 bases, and 11 bases separated the two germline ends. CDR1 is SGDLS, CDR2 YYNGEE, per germline. The CDR3 runs 14 residues. The receptor was derived from a human donor with basal cell carcinoma. The source material was PBMCs, sampled after anti-PD-1 treatment. V usage is TRBV9 and J usage is TRBJ2-2, with D unresolved. The CDR3 loop reads CASSAVLGTGELFF. The CDR3, as DNA: TGTGCCAGCAGCGCCGTTTTGGGGACCGGGGAGCTGTTTTTT.